These 29 T cell receptor beta chains share one sample of origin, sequenced in a study of blood T cell repertoires in COVID-19. Generated by immunoSEQ multiplex PCR, the TCRdb table keeps only in-frame clones and is missing some. Of approximately 82,000 clones listed, around 80% are singletons. Material: peripheral blood. The receptor source for this set is a woman aged 70-85 years with acute or convalescent COVID-19.

The gene calls are TRBV2 and TRBJ1-5, with D uncertain. CDR3 size: 15 residues. Trimming shortened V by 6 bases and J by 1 base, and 13 bases separated the two germline ends. Per germline, CDR1 SNHLY and CDR2 FYNNEI. CDR3 sequence (DNA): TGTGCCAGCAGGGCAATGGGAGTAAGCAATCAGCCCCAGCATTTT. It codes for CASRAMGVSNQPQHF.

This clone qualifies as large. This sequence joins TRBV7-3 and TRBJ2-5, with 8 bases fitting TRBD1. Germline V gene data show CDR1 as SGHTA and CDR2 as FQGTGA. The CDR3 extends over 13 amino acids. V lost 3 bases, J lost 4 bases, and 1 base stayed unmatched. In nucleotides, the CDR3 is TGTGCCAGCAGCTTTACAGGGGGAGAGACCCAGTACTTC. Protein product: CASSFTGGETQYF.

This chain joins TRBV4-1 and TRBJ1-5; D not resolved. V dropped 1 base and J dropped 7 bases, with 11 bases sitting between them. In germline, CDR1 is MGHRA, CDR2 YSYEKL. The CDR3 is 14 residues long. The DNA of the CDR3 is TGCGCCAGCAGCCAAGGGTTTGATGGCCAGCCCCAGCATTTT. Amino acid sequence: CASSQGFDGQPQHF.

This chain joins TRBV15 and TRBJ1-2; D is uncertain. Germline V gene sequence: CDR1 LNHNV, CDR2 YYDKDF (reference sequence). Trimming left V 6 bases short and J 2 bases short, with 13 bases between. This CDR3 has 14 residues. As DNA, the CDR3 is TGTGCCACCAGTACAGCTTCATCAAACTATGGCTACACCTTC. It translates to CATSTASSNYGYTF.

The chain joins TRBV24-1 to TRBJ2-1, with D tentatively TRBD2 (6 bases). Trimming stripped 4 bases from V and 15 bases from J, with 15 bases between. Germline CDR1 reads KGHDR; CDR2 reads SFDVKD. The CDR3 spans 12 residues. The CDR3: CATSEPGLPRFF. The CDR3 coding sequence is TGTGCCACCAGTGAGCCGGGACTCCCGCGGTTCTTC.

The chain joins TRBV6-5 to TRBJ1-6, with D perhaps matching TRBD1 (5 bases). Per germline, CDR1 MNHEY and CDR2 SVGAGI. V gave up 6 bases and J gave up 4 bases, with 13 bases separating them. The CDR3 sequence is 15 residues long. DNA of the CDR3: TGTGCCAGCAGCCTCCGGGGGTATTATAATTCACCCCTCCACTTT. It encodes CASSLRGYYNSPLHF.

This clone was seen a handful of times. The rearrangement links TRBV10-1 to TRBJ2-1; the match to TRBD1 covers 7 bases. Per the germline V gene, CDR1 is WNHNN and CDR2 is SYGVQD (reference sequence). The CDR3 loop spans 13 amino acids. V trimming: 4 bases; J trimming: 6 bases; junction bases outside the gene matches: 3. The CDR3 DNA follows: TGCGCCAGCAGTGGTTCAGGGGGCAATGAGCAGTTCTTC. It encodes CASSGSGGNEQFF.

The chain uses TRBV18 and TRBJ2-1, with 10 nucleotides matching TRBD2. V dropped 3 bases and J dropped 3; count of bases not matched to a gene: 2. The germline gives CDR1 KGHSH, CDR2 LQKENI. The CDR3 extends over 15 amino acids. CDR3 sequence (DNA): TGTGCCAGCTCACCCAGGACTAGCGGCTACAATGAGCAGTTCTTC. As protein: CASSPRTSGYNEQFF.

In this sample, this clone turned up once. The chain is built from TRBV6-2 or TRBV6-3 and TRBJ1-2; D is unclear. The germline gives CDR1 MNHEY, CDR2 SVGEGT. CDR3 length: 12 residues. V was trimmed by 4 bases and J by 6 bases, leaving 9 bases between them. The CDR3 here is CASSWRYDGYTF. CDR3 sequence (DNA): TGTGCCAGCAGTTGGAGATACGATGGCTACACCTTC.

The chain recombines TRBV20-1 with TRBJ1-1; D gene unclear. Germline assignment: CDR1 DFQATT and CDR2 SNEGSKA (reference sequence). Trimming took 3 bases from V and 8 from J, leaving 19 bases between them. The CDR3 is 14 residues long. The CDR3 region is CSASVSFGDTEAFF. CDR3 coding DNA: TGCAGTGCTAGTGTTTCGTTCGGGGATACCGAAGCTTTCTTT.

This chain uses TRBV4-2 with TRBJ2-1, with TRBD2 matching over 11 bases. CDR1 is LGHNA and CDR2 is YNFKEQ in the germline V gene. CDR3 size: 16 residues. The ends lost 0 bases at V and 7 bases at J; junction bases unmatched: 5. The CDR3 sequence: CASSQDSGRELNEQFF. In nucleotides, the CDR3 is TGTGCCAGCAGCCAAGATAGCGGGAGGGAATTAAATGAGCAGTTCTTC.

The rearrangement joins TRBV7-2 to TRBJ2-7; D unclear. There are 14 residues in the CDR3. Germline CDR1 SGHTA, CDR2 FQGNSA. V was shortened by 1 base and J by 3 bases, with 10 bases between the two germline ends. The CDR3 sequence: CASSLDHSFYEQYF. CDR3 nucleotides: TGTGCCAGCAGCTTAGATCACAGCTTCTACGAGCAGTACTTC.

The chain uses TRBV2 and TRBJ1-6, with a weak D call TRBD1 (5 bases). The germline V gene has CDR1 SNHLY and CDR2 FYNNEI. This CDR3 is built from 14 residues. The ends were cut back, 4 bases at V and 12 bases at J, with 16 bases in the middle. Here the CDR3 reads CASSGGFGGLPLHF. The CDR3 bases are TGTGCCAGCAGTGGAGGGTTTGGGGGACTACCCCTCCACTTT.

The chain joins TRBV18 to TRBJ2-4; D might be TRBD1 (6 bases). CDR3 length equals 16 residues. The ends were cut back, 2 bases at V and 1 base at J, with 12 bases in the middle. Germline assignment: CDR1 KGHSH and CDR2 LQKENI. CDR3 bases: TGTGCCAGCTCACCATCCCCAGGGGAGGCCAAAAACATTCAGTACTTC. As protein: CASSPSPGEAKNIQYF.

As to this clone: The junction departs from the called germline gene at one end, perhaps through a read error. CDR3 in DNA: TGTACCAGCAGCTTGGGAGGGGAGACCCAGTACTTC. It codes for CTSSLGGETQYF. The chain combines TRBV7-9 with TRBJ2-5; 7 positions match TRBD2. The CDR3 totals 12 residues. Germline V gives CDR1 SEHNR, CDR2 FQNEAQ (reference sequence).

The chain links TRBV10-3 to TRBJ2-7, with a tentative D call TRBD1 (6 bases). Trimming removed 6 bases at V and 1 base at J, with 19 bases between. Per germline, CDR1 ENHRY and CDR2 SYGVKD. This CDR3 contains 16 residues. CDR3 amino acids: CAISPGPGHVSYEQYF. DNA of the CDR3: TGTGCCATCAGCCCTGGACCGGGACACGTATCCTACGAGCAGTACTTC.

The chain couples TRBV6-5 to TRBJ2-2; 11 nucleotides agree with TRBD2. This CDR3 spans 15 amino acids. Germline CDR1 and CDR2: MNHEY and SVGAGI. The trim removed 6 bases at V and 6 bases at J, leaving 6 bases unmatched. In nucleotides, the CDR3 is TGTGCCAGCAGGGTGACTAGCGGGGTATCCGGGGAGCTGTTTTTT. This sequence encodes CASRVTSGVSGELFF.

The chain couples TRBV25-1 to TRBJ2-7; 8 bases line up with TRBD1. Germline CDR1 is MGHDK and CDR2 is SYGVNS. CDR3 size: 14 residues. With V trimmed by 6 bases and J by 6 bases, 10 bases remained unmatched. CDR3: CASSQTGGVGEQYF. In DNA, the CDR3 is TGTGCCAGCAGCCAAACAGGGGGAGTAGGCGAGCAGTACTTC.

This clone has only one observation. A junction boundary mismatches the germline segment, possibly from a read error. The chain links TRBV10-3 to TRBJ1-5; D may be TRBD1 (5 bases). This CDR3 has 18 residues. In germline, CDR1 is ENHRY, CDR2 SYGVKD. The CDR3 reads CAISEGMGGIARNQLQHF. DNA of the CDR3: TGTGCCATCAGTGAAGGGATGGGGGGGATTGCCCGCAATCAGCTCCAGCATTTT.

The V and J genes are TRBV5-1 and TRBJ1-2, with a weak D call TRBD1 (6 bases). The V end lost 4 bases, the J end lost 4 bases, and 14 bases lay between the germline ends. Germline CDR1 SGHRS, CDR2 YFSETQ. The CDR3 length is 14 residues. CDR3 in amino acids: CASSPDDRIYGYTF. CDR3 in DNA: TGCGCCAGCAGCCCCGACGACAGGATCTATGGCTACACCTTC.

The genes are TRBV7-9 and TRBJ2-1, with D possibly matching TRBD1 (6 bases). Trimming left V 4 bases short and J 5 bases short, with 18 bases between. Looked up from germline, CDR1 is SEHNR and CDR2 is FQNEAQ (reference sequence). This CDR3 is built from 16 residues. The CDR3 nucleotides read TGTGCCAGCAGCTCACTCCGATGGACAGCGAACAATGAGCAGTTCTTC. This sequence encodes CASSSLRWTANNEQFF. The full variable domain, with the rest looked up from reference TRBV7-9 and TRBJ2-1, is DTGVSQNPRHKITKRGQNVTFRCDPISEHNRLYWYRQTLGQGPEFLTYFQNEAQLEKSRLLSDRFSAERPKGSFSTLEIQRTEQGDSAMYLCASSSLRWTANNEQFFGPGTRLTVL.

The chain employs TRBV6-5 and TRBJ2-2, with 7 bases lining up with TRBD2. Germline-derived CDR1 and CDR2 are MNHEY and SVGAGI. Trimming took 5 bases from V and 2 from J; bases not matched to a gene: 5. The CDR3 loop spans 15 amino acids. CDR3 protein: CASSRAGINTGELFF. The CDR3 bases are TGTGCCAGCAGTAGAGCGGGAATTAACACCGGGGAGCTGTTTTTT.

This clone turned up a few times. This sequence joins TRBV6-6 and TRBJ1-6; 7 nucleotides line up with TRBD1. Unmatched junction bases numbered 11, after V lost 10 bases and J lost 8 bases. The germline CDR1 and CDR2 sequences are MNHNY and SVGAGI (reference sequence). The CDR3 has 14 amino acids. The CDR3 DNA reads TGTGCCACCCGTTCGGACAGGAAGGATTCACCCCTCCACTTT. Amino acid sequence: CATRSDRKDSPLHF.

This sequence joins TRBV5-5 and TRBJ2-7, with a possible D match to TRBD2 (5 bases). Trimming took off 2 bases at V and 3 bases at J, with 18 bases between the two ends. Looked up from germline, CDR1 is SGHKS and CDR2 is YYEKEE (reference sequence). The CDR3 has 16 residues. This CDR3 reads CASSFRDPPSLYEQYF. Here the CDR3 DNA reads TGTGCCAGCAGCTTTCGGGATCCCCCTTCACTCTACGAGCAGTACTTC.

This clone showed up just once. This chain links TRBV7-3 with TRBJ2-2; 8 bases are a match to TRBD1. Germline-derived CDR1 and CDR2 are SGHTA and FQGTGA. V shed 2 bases, J shed 4 bases, and the junction held 9 bases outside the gene matches. This CDR3 is 17 amino acids long. For the CDR3, the DNA is TGTGCCAGCAGCTTACAGGGGGCGGAATTACCCACCGGGGAGCTGTTTTTT. It is translated as CASSLQGAELPTGELFF.

The rearrangement links TRBV19 to TRBJ2-7; no definite D call. CDR1 is LNHDA, CDR2 SQIVND, per germline (reference sequence). V shed 1 base and J shed 4 bases, with 11 bases lying between them. The CDR3 covers 14 residues. Here the CDR3 DNA reads TGTGCCAGTAGTATAGTCCACATGCCTTACGAGCAGTACTTC. It translates to CASSIVHMPYEQYF.

The chain uses TRBV19 and TRBJ1-1; D remains unclear. Trimming removed 3 bases at V and 1 base at J, with 9 bases between. Germline CDR1 is LNHDA and CDR2 is SQIVND (reference sequence). This CDR3 is 14 amino acids long. CDR3 nucleotide sequence: TGTGCCAGTAGTATTCGGAGGGCGAACACTGAAGCTTTCTTT. Its protein is CASSIRRANTEAFF.

This clone was seen ten or more times. This chain uses TRBV5-5 with TRBJ2-3, with D possibly being TRBD1 (5 bases). CDR3 length: 13 amino acids. Trimming left V 0 bases short and J 14 bases short, with 16 bases between. Germline V gene data show CDR1 as SGHKS and CDR2 as YYEKEE (reference sequence). CDR3 nucleotide sequence: TGTGCCAGCAGCTTGGTCACCAGGGCCGTTTTGTATTTT. Translation gives CASSLVTRAVLYF.

J is TRBJ2-5 and V is TRBV2; 10 bases align to TRBD2. This CDR3 contains 15 residues. The germline CDR1 and CDR2 sequences are SNHLY and FYNNEI. J lost 7 bases, V lost 2 bases, and 7 bases had no gene match. CDR3 bases: TGTGCCAGCAGTGAAACGCTAGCGGGAGTGGCGACCCAGTACTTC. Translated, it gives CASSETLAGVATQYF.